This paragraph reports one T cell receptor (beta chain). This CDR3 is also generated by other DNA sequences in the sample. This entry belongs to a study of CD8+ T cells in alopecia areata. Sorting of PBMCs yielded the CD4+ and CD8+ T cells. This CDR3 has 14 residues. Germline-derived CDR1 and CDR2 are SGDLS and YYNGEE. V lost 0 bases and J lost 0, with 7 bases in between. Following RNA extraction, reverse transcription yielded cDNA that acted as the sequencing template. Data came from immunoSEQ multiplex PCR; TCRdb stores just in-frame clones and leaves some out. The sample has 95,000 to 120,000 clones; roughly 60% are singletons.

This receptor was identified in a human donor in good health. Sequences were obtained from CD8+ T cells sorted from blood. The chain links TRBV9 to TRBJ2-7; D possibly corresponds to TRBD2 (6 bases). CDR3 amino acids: CASSVGGDSYEQYF. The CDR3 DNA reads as TGTGCCAGCAGCGTAGGGGGGGACTCCTACGAGCAGTACTTC.